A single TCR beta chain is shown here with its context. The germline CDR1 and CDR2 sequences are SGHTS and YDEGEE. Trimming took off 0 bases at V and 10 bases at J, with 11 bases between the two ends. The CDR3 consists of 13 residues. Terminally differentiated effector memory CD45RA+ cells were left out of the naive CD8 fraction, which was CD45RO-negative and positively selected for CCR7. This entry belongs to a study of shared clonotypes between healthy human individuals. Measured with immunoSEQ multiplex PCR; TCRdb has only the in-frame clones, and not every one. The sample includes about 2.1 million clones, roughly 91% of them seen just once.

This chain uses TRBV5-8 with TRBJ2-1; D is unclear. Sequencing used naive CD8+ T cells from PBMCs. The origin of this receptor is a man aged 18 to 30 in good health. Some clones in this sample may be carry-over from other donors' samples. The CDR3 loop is CASSLGPTREQFF. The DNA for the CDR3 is TGTGCCAGCAGCTTGGGACCGACGCGAGAGCAGTTCTTC.